A single sample gave rise to the 8 T cell receptor beta chains below, sequenced in a study of blood T cell repertoires in COVID-19. Using immunoSEQ multiplex PCR, the repertoire was profiled, and TCRdb retains in-frame clones only, with some absent. The table shows about 180,000 clones, with approximately 88% occurring only once. The sequencing sample was made of peripheral blood. The receptor set was obtained from a woman in her twenties or thirties with acute or convalescent COVID-19.

This clone has only a few counts. The chain employs TRBV19 and TRBJ2-5; a weak D match, TRBD1 (5 bases). The CDR3 spans 13 residues. Germline CDR1 reads LNHDA; CDR2 reads SQIVND (reference sequence). Between the trimmed V and J ends, which lost 4 bases and 2 bases, there was a span of 8 bases. The CDR3 is CASSTRQQETQYF. The CDR3, as DNA: TGTGCCAGTAGTACTAGACAGCAAGAGACCCAGTACTTC. Drawing the rest from reference TRBV19 and TRBJ2-5, the complete variable domain is DGGITQSPKYLFRKEGQNVTLSCEQNLNHDAMYWYRQDPGQGLRLIYYSQIVNDFQKGDIAEGYSVSREKKESFPLTVTSAQKNPTAFYLCASSTRQQETQYFGPGTRLLVL.

This chain uses TRBV7-9 with TRBJ2-7; no reliable D call. V dropped 5 bases and J dropped 6 bases, with 8 bases sitting between them. Germline assignment: CDR1 SEHNR and CDR2 FQNEAQ (reference sequence). The CDR3 extends over 11 amino acids. The CDR3 coding sequence is TGTGCCAGCAGCGAGGATGGCGAGCAGTACTTC. Translation: CASSEDGEQYF.

V gene TRBV28 combines with J gene TRBJ1-4, with no clear D. Trimming shortened V by 7 bases and J by 5 bases, and 8 bases separated the two germline ends. This CDR3 has 12 amino acids. Germline CDR1 is MDHEN and CDR2 is SYDVKM. The CDR3 DNA reads as TGTGCCAGCACGGCGGGGAATGAAAAACTGTTTTTT. Translation gives CASTAGNEKLFF.

This clone appeared a single time. V and J are TRBV4-2 and TRBJ2-3, with 8 bases lining up with TRBD2. V lost 1 base to trimming and J lost 2 bases; unmatched junction nucleotides: 5. This CDR3 comprises 16 residues. Per the germline V gene, CDR1 is LGHNA and CDR2 is YNFKEQ. The CDR3 DNA reads TGTGCCAGCAGCCAAGGGGTAGCGGGGTTCACAGATACGCAGTATTTT. It specifies CASSQGVAGFTDTQYF.

The chain employs TRBV6-5 and TRBJ2-5; no reliable D call. CDR1 MNHEY and CDR2 SVGAGI come from the germline V gene. Trimming removed 8 bases at V and 4 bases at J, with 20 bases between. The CDR3 totals 15 residues. The CDR3 sequence is CASGRQTSTLETQYF. The CDR3 nucleotides are TGTGCCAGCGGGCGCCAGACGTCCACCCTAGAGACCCAGTACTTC.

The rearrangement joins TRBV6-5 to TRBJ2-7, with 10 bases matching TRBD2. After removal of 7 bases from V and 8 bases from J, the junction contained 8 bases not matched to a gene. Germline values: CDR1 MNHEY, CDR2 SVGAGI. CDR3 size: 13 residues. This CDR3 reads CASIGLAEGKQYF. In DNA form, the CDR3 reads TGTGCCAGCATAGGACTAGCGGAGGGCAAGCAGTACTTC.

This chain uses TRBV5-4 with TRBJ1-1, with 8 positions matching TRBD1. Looked up from germline, CDR1 is SGHNT and CDR2 is YYREEE (reference sequence). With 3 bases clipped from V and 11 bases from J, the junction kept 6 bases outside the gene matches. This CDR3 spans 12 amino acids. CDR3: CASSSDRVTAFF. The CDR3 DNA is TGTGCCAGCAGCTCGGACAGGGTAACCGCTTTCTTT.

V usage is TRBV27 and J usage is TRBJ2-2; D is ambiguous. The CDR3 length is 13 residues. V was pared by 6 bases and J by 1 base, with 6 bases between. CDR1 is MNHEY and CDR2 is SMNVEV in the germline V gene (reference sequence). The CDR3 sequence is CASRNRNTGELFF. In DNA, the CDR3 is TGTGCCAGCAGAAATCGGAACACCGGGGAGCTGTTTTTT.